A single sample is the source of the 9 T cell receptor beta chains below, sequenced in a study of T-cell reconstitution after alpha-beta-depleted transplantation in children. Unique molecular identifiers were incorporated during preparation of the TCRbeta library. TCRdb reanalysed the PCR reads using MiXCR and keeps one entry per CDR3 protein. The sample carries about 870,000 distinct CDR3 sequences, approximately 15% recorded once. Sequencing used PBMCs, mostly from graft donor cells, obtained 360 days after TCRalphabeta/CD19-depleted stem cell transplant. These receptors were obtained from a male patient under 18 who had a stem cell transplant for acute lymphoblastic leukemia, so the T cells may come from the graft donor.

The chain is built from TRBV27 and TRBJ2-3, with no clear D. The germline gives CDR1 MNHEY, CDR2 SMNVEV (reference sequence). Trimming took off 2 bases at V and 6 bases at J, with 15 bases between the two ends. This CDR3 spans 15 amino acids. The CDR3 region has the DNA TGTGCCAGCAGTTTAGACCCCTCGGGTTTCGATACGCAGTATTTT. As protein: CASSLDPSGFDTQYF.

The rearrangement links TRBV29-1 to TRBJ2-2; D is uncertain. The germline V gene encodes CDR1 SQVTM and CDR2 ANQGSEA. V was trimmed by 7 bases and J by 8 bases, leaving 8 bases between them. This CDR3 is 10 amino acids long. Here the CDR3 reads CSAELGELFF. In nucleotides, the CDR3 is TGCAGCGCCGAATTAGGGGAGCTGTTTTTT.

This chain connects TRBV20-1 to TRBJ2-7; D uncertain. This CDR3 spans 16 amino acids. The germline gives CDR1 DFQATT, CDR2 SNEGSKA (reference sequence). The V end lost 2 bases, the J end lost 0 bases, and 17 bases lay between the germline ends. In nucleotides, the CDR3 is TGCAGTGCTAGATTGCCCGGACGGAGAAGCTCCTACGAGCAGTACTTC. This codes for CSARLPGRRSSYEQYF.

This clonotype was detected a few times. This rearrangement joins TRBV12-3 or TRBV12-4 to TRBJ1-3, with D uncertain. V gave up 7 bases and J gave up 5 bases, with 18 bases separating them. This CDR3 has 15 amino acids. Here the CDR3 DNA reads TGTGCCAGCAATTCTAATAGGGTCTGGCGAAACACCATATATTTT. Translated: CASNSNRVWRNTIYF.

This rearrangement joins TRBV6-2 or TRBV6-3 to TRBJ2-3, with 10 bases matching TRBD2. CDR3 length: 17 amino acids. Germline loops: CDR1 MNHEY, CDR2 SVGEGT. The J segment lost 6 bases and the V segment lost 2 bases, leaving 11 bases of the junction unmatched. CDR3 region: CASSYRLAGVPGDTQYF. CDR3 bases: TGTGCCAGCAGTTACCGGCTAGCGGGAGTCCCGGGGGATACGCAGTATTTT.

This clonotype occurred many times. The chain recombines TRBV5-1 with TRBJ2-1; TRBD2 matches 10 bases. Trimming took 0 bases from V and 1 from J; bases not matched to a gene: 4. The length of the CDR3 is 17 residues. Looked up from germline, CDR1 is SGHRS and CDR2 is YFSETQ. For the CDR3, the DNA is TGCGCCAGCAGCTTGGCTACTAGCGGGACTTCCTACAATGAGCAGTTCTTC. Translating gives CASSLATSGTSYNEQFF.

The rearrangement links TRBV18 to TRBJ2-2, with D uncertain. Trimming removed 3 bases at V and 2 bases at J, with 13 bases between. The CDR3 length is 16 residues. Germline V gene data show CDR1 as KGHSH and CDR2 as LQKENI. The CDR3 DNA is TGTGCCAGCTCACCCGAGGTACCAGGAAACACCGGGGAGCTGTTTTTT. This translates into CASSPEVPGNTGELFF.

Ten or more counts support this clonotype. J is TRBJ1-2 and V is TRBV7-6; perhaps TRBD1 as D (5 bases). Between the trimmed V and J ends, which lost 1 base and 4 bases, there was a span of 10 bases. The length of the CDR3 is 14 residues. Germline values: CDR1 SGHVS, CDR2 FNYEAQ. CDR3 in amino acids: CASSLVGGTYGYTF. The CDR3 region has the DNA TGTGCCAGCAGCTTAGTGGGGGGAACCTATGGCTACACCTTC.

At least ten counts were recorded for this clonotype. The CDR3 nucleotides are TGTGCCAGCAGCTTACTAACTAGCGCTGAGCAGTTCTTC. Its translation: CASSLLTSAEQFF. The V call is TRBV11-2, the J call TRBJ2-1; 7 bases align to TRBD2. The germline CDR1 and CDR2 sequences are SGHAT and FQNNGV. This CDR3 comprises 13 residues. J lost 9 bases, V lost 2 bases, and 4 bases had no gene match. Complete variable domain (other parts from reference TRBV11-2 and TRBJ2-1): EAGVAQSPRYKIIEKRQSVAFWCNPISGHATLYWYQQILGQGPKLLIQFQNNGVVDDSQLPKDRFSAERLKGVDSTLKIQPAKLEDSAVYLCASSLLTSAEQFFGPGTRLTVL.